This TCR beta chain was sequenced during a study of blood T cell repertoires in COVID-19. Study summary: Donors in the United States, Italy and Spain gave samples during acute or convalescent COVID-19. The analysed material was cDNA or gDNA that came from T cells, B-cell-depleted T cells, or PBMCs.

V lost 1 base, J lost 1 base, and 12 bases stayed unmatched. Germline CDR1 is SGHDT and CDR2 is YYEEEE. This CDR3 comprises 19 residues. Seattle-derived patients entered the study during active infection and were followed longitudinally. In the source study's methods: Amplification with reference gene primers provided the estimates of nucleated cell counts. Profiled with immunoSEQ multiplex PCR; TCRdb holds only in-frame clones, not every one. V and J calls and clone size come straight from that table; D and trimming were deduced from the DNA. Of more than 45,000 clones listed, 87% were seen once; the top ten hold 20% to 25%.

V usage is TRBV5-6 and J usage is TRBJ1-5; 9 bases align to TRBD1. The TCR sequence derives from a woman older than 75 with COVID-19, enrolled during active disease. Sequencing input: peripheral blood. The CDR3 protein is CASSLSPGQGLGSNQPQHF. Here the CDR3 DNA reads TGTGCCAGCAGCTTGTCTCCGGGACAGGGCCTGGGGAGCAATCAGCCCCAGCATTTT.